The rows below give T cell receptor beta chains drawn from one sample of a study of blood T cell repertoires in COVID-19. TCRdb's copy holds only in-frame clones and misses some; the assay was immunoSEQ multiplex PCR. The table lists 250,000 or so clones, about four fifths of them singletons. The sample consisted of peripheral blood. These receptors came from a man aged 50 to 59 with acute or convalescent COVID-19. Each CDR3 is given with its conserved first and last residue. Fields, in order: clone size, D gene, J gene, V gene, CDR3 DNA, CDR3 protein. The D gene is left open where the match is weak. Only some rows state a clone size, as once, few, many or a class for expanded clones.

>NA|NA|TRBJ1-2|TRBV19
TGTGCCAGTAGTCTAACAGGGACTAACTATGGCTACACCTTC
CASSLTGTNYGYTF
>NA|TRBD2|TRBJ2-1|TRBV27
TGTGCCAGCAGTCTGCGGGGGGCCTACAATGAGCAGTTCTTC
CASSLRGAYNEQFF
>NA|NA|TRBJ1-5|TRBV2
TGTGCCAGCGGCTCCAATCCCCAGCATTTT
CASGSNPQHF
>few|TRBD1|TRBJ1-5|TRBV7-9
TGTGCCAGCAGCCTCGGACAGGTACAGCCCCAGCATTTT
CASSLGQVQPQHF
>few|NA|TRBJ2-7|TRBV27
TGTGCCAGCAGTTCGATAGGGAGTTTGGATGAGCAGTACTTC
CASSSIGSLDEQYF
>NA|NA|TRBJ2-5|TRBV7-9
TGTGCCAGCAGCTTAGTTGCAGTTCAAGAGACCCAGTACTTC
CASSLVAVQETQYF
>once|TRBD1|TRBJ2-7|TRBV2
TGTGCCAGTAAGGGACAGGGAGACTCCTACGAGCAGTACTTC
CASKGQGDSYEQYF
>NA|TRBD2|TRBJ2-1|TRBV6-5
TGTGCCAGCACCCGTTCTAGCGGGGTAAATGAGCAGTTCTTC
CASTRSSGVNEQFF
>NA|NA|TRBJ2-5|TRBV4-1
TGCGCCAGCAGCCAAGAGGTGGTGGGGGGGACCCAGTACTTC
CASSQEVVGGTQYF
>NA|TRBD1|TRBJ1-1|TRBV30
TGTGCCTGGGTCAGGGGGGAGACCCATGAAGCTTTCTTT
CAWVRGETHEAFF
>NA|NA|TRBJ2-1|TRBV5-1
TGCGCCAGCAGCCCCCAGATCAGCTCCTACAATGAGCAGTTCTTC
CASSPQISSYNEQFF
>NA|TRBD1|TRBJ2-7|TRBV5-5
TGTGCCAGCAGCTTGGAAGTTGGGACAGGGGCCTACGAGCAGTACTTC
CASSLEVGTGAYEQYF
>NA|NA|TRBJ1-5|TRBV21-1
TGTGCCAGCAGCAGGGCCGACAGGGGGCCTGATCAGCCCCAGCATTTT
CASSRADRGPDQPQHF
>few|TRBD2|TRBJ2-5|TRBV10-3
TGTGCCATCAGTGGGTTAGCGGGAGTCCCCCAAGAGACCCAGTACTTC
CAISGLAGVPQETQYF
>NA|NA|TRBJ1-4|TRBV2
TGTGCCAGAACTGACAGACCAAATGAAAAACTGTTTTTT
CARTDRPNEKLFF
>NA|TRBD1|TRBJ1-2|TRBV28
TGTGCCAGCAGTGACCCCAGGGGGACTGGCTACACCTTC
CASSDPRGTGYTF
>NA|TRBD1|TRBJ2-2|TRBV7-9
TGTGCCAGCAGCTCCGGACAGGGGAAAGCCGGGGAGCTGTTTTTT
CASSSGQGKAGELFF
>NA|NA|TRBJ1-6|TRBV12-3/TRBV12-4
TGTGCCAGCAGTTTTAAGGGGGAGCCACCCCTCCACTTT
CASSFKGEPPLHF
>NA|NA|TRBJ1-5|TRBV20-1
TGCAGTGCTAGTTTTGGGGGACACCCTACCGGACAGCCCCAGCATTTT
CSASFGGHPTGQPQHF
>NA|NA|TRBJ1-5|TRBV24-1
TGTGCCACCAGTGGTAGATATAGCAATCAGCCCCAGCATTTT
CATSGRYSNQPQHF
>NA|TRBD2|TRBJ2-3|TRBV3-1/TRBV3-2
TGTGCCAGCAGCCAAGGACTAGCGGTTACAGATACGCAGTATTTT
CASSQGLAVTDTQYF
>NA|NA|TRBJ1-2|TRBV7-9
TGTGCCAGCAGCTTAAGCCAGGGCTCTATCTATGGCTACACCTTC
CASSLSQGSIYGYTF
>NA|NA|TRBJ2-1|TRBV11-2
TGTGCCAGCAGCTTAGGGTTCCCAGGGACTTACTCCTGGGATGAGCAGTTCTTC
CASSLGFPGTYSWDEQFF
>NA|NA|TRBJ1-2|TRBV21-1
TGTGCCAGCAGCAAGGTCCGGACAGGGGATGGCTACACCTTC
CASSKVRTGDGYTF
>NA|NA|TRBJ1-2|TRBV18
TGTGCCAGCTCACCAAATCCCCAGGGTAATCACTATGGCTACACCTTC
CASSPNPQGNHYGYTF
>NA|TRBD1|TRBJ1-1|TRBV7-9
TGTGCCAGCAGCTTAGATGGGACAGGGGGCACTGAAGCTTTCTTT
CASSLDGTGGTEAFF
>NA|NA|TRBJ1-2|TRBV4-2
TGTGCCAGCAGCCAAGATTGGGGCCGTGGCTACACCTTC
CASSQDWGRGYTF
>NA|TRBD1|TRBJ1-2|TRBV23-1
TGCGCCAGCGGACAGGGGGCGGACGATGGCTACACCTTC
CASGQGADDGYTF
>NA|TRBD2|TRBJ2-1|TRBV7-3
TGTGCCAGCAGCTTGAATCGTCGGGGGACTATCAATGAGCAGTTCTTC
CASSLNRRGTINEQFF
>NA|NA|TRBJ2-7|TRBV13
TGTGCCAGCAGCTTACTCTACGAGCAGTACTTC
CASSLLYEQYF
>few|TRBD1|TRBJ2-2|TRBV11-2
TGTGCCAGCAGCTTAACCGGGACAGGCTACACCGGGGAGCTGTTTTTT
CASSLTGTGYTGELFF
>NA|TRBD2|TRBJ2-7|TRBV10-3
TGTGCCATCAGCGAGACGGCTAGCGGGAGCAACGAGCAGTACTTC
CAISETASGSNEQYF
>NA|NA|TRBJ2-1|TRBV7-9
TGTGCCAGCAGTCAACGGGGGGCCGGAAACAATGAGCAGTTCTTC
CASSQRGAGNNEQFF
>few|NA|TRBJ2-7|TRBV7-9
TGTGCCAGCAGCTTAACTGGTTTTTACTACGAGCAGTACTTC
CASSLTGFYYEQYF
>NA|TRBD1|TRBJ1-1|TRBV5-1
TGCGCCAGCAGCTTAGGGACAGGGACAGGGGACACTGAAGCTTTCTTT
CASSLGTGTGDTEAFF
>NA|NA|TRBJ1-2|TRBV5-8
TGTGCCAGCAGCTCGGTACACGGGAGGCTTGGCTACACCTTC
CASSSVHGRLGYTF
>NA|TRBD2|TRBJ2-1|TRBV5-1
TGCGCCAGCCACCGGGGGGGCGGGAGCTCCTACAATGAGCAGTTCTTC
CASHRGGGSSYNEQFF
>NA|NA|TRBJ2-2|TRBV11-1
TGTGCCAGCAGCCGGGACACTAACACCGGGGAGCTGTTTTTT
CASSRDTNTGELFF
>NA|NA|TRBJ1-2|TRBV28
TGTGCCAGCAGTTTGGATGTCAGGAGGTTCCTTGGCTACACCTTC
CASSLDVRRFLGYTF
>NA|NA|TRBJ2-7|TRBV10-1
TGCGCCAGCAGTGGGGGGCGGACCGGTATATACGAGCAGTACTTC
CASSGGRTGIYEQYF
>NA|NA|TRBJ1-5|TRBV5-1
TGCGCCAGCAGCTCCACAGGGCCCGGTCAGCCCCAGCATTTT
CASSSTGPGQPQHF
>NA|NA|TRBJ1-1|TRBV27
TGTGCCAGCAGTTTATGGGCGAGAAACACTGAAGCTTTCTTT
CASSLWARNTEAFF
>NA|NA|TRBJ1-1|TRBV5-6
TGTGCCAGCAGCGAGGGAGGCTTAATGAACACTGAAGCTTTCTTT
CASSEGGLMNTEAFF
>few|NA|TRBJ2-7|TRBV14
TGTGCCAGCAGCCAAGATCCGTGGGGACTTGGGACCTACGAGCAGTACTTC
CASSQDPWGLGTYEQYF
>once|NA|TRBJ1-1|TRBV30
TGTGCCTGGAGCAATGACAGGAACACTGAAGCTTTCTTT
CAWSNDRNTEAFF
>NA|TRBD1|TRBJ2-5|TRBV6-5
TGTGCCAGCAGTTACGGACAGGGGGCATGGGAGACCCAGTACTTC
CASSYGQGAWETQYF
>NA|NA|TRBJ2-5|TRBV30
TGTGCCTGGAGTGTGGATGGGGCGGAGACCCAGTACTTC
CAWSVDGAETQYF
>NA|NA|TRBJ1-6|TRBV11-1
TGTGCCAGCAGCTTCGGAACAGCTGTCTATAATTCACCCCTCCACTTT
CASSFGTAVYNSPLHF
>NA|TRBD2|TRBJ2-7|TRBV12-3/TRBV12-4
TGTGCCAGCAGTTCCGGGGGGACCGAGCAGTACTTC
CASSSGGTEQYF
>once|NA|TRBJ2-4|TRBV4-2
TGTGCCAGCAGCCAGACCGTAGACAGAGGCAAAAACATTCAGTACTTC
CASSQTVDRGKNIQYF
>NA|TRBD1|TRBJ2-2|TRBV11-2
TGTGCCAGCAGCCCGGACAGGGCGAGCGGGGAGCTGTTTTTT
CASSPDRASGELFF
>NA|NA|TRBJ1-5|TRBV28
TGTGCCAGCCTGGGACACCAAAACAATCAGCCCCAGCATTTT
CASLGHQNNQPQHF
>few|TRBD1|TRBJ1-2|TRBV6-6
TGTGCCAGCAGCTATTCAAACCCAGGGGGTGTTGGCTACACCTTC
CASSYSNPGGVGYTF
>NA|NA|TRBJ1-2|TRBV4-2
TGTGCCAGCAGCCATCAGGGGAACTCTAACTATGGCTACACCTTC
CASSHQGNSNYGYTF
>NA|TRBD2|TRBJ2-7|TRBV5-1
TGCGCCAGCAGCTTGGTGGTGGCGGGAGGGCCGGGCGAGCAGTACTTC
CASSLVVAGGPGEQYF
>NA|NA|TRBJ2-2|TRBV19
TGTGCCAGTAGTATTCCGGGACAGAACACCGGGGAGCTGTTTTTT
CASSIPGQNTGELFF
>NA|NA|TRBJ2-5|TRBV27
TGTGCCAGCAGTTTAAAGGGGGAGACCCAGTACTTC
CASSLKGETQYF
>NA|NA|TRBJ2-1|TRBV11-2
TGTGCCAGCTTAGAGGGCCGTGAGCAGTTCTTC
CASLEGREQFF
>NA|NA|TRBJ2-3|TRBV6-1
TGTGCCAGCAGTGAAGGTGGCAACACAGATACGCAGTATTTT
CASSEGGNTDTQYF